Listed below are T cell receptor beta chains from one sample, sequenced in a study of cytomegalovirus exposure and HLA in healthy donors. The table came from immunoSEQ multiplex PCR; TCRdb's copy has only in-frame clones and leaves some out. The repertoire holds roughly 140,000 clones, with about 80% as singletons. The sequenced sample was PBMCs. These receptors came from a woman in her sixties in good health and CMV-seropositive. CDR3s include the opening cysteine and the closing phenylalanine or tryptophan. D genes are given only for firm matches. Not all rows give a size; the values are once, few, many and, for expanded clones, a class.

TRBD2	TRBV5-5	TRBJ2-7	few	CASSVTSVLNEQYF	TGTGCCAGCAGCGTAACTAGCGTCCTCAACGAGCAGTACTTC
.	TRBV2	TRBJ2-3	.	CASSVQGTDTQYF	TGTGCCAGCAGTGTACAGGGTACAGATACGCAGTATTTT
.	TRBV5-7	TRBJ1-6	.	CASSWGDENSPLHF	TGTGCCAGCAGCTGGGGGGATGAGAATTCACCCCTCCACTTT
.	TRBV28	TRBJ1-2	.	CASSLQSGDYGYTF	TGTGCCAGCAGTTTACAGTCAGGGGACTATGGCTACACCTTC
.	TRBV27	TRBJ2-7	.	CASSPRPRYEQYF	TGTGCCAGCAGCCCCAGGCCGCGCTACGAGCAGTACTTC
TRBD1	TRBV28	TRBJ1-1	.	CASSLGTALNTEAFF	TGTGCCAGCAGTCTCGGGACAGCTCTGAACACTGAAGCTTTCTTT
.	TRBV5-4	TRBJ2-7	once	CASSPGGRGSYEQYF	TGTGCCAGCAGCCCAGGGGGGCGCGGATCCTACGAGCAGTACTTC
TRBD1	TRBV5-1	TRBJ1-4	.	CASSPGQAGEKLFF	TGCGCCAGCAGCCCGGGACAGGCGGGGGAAAAACTGTTTTTT
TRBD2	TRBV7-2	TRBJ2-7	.	CASSLPLAGSSYEQYF	TGTGCCAGCAGCTTACCCCTAGCGGGATCCTCCTACGAGCAGTACTTC
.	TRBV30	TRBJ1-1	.	CAWRLWERTEAFF	TGTGCCTGGAGATTGTGGGAGAGGACTGAAGCTTTCTTT
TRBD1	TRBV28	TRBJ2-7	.	CASSLQGQGLYEQYF	TGTGCCAGCAGTTTACAGGGACAGGGATTGTACGAGCAGTACTTC
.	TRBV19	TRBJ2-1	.	CASSPSARSYNEQFF	TGTGCCAGTAGCCCCAGCGCTCGCTCCTACAATGAGCAGTTCTTC
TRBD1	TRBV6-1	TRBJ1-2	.	CASSDRGKYGYTF	TGTGCCAGCAGTGACAGGGGGAAGTATGGCTACACCTTC
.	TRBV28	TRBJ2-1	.	CASSLTETYNEQFF	TGTGCCAGCAGTTTAACAGAGACGTACAATGAGCAGTTCTTC
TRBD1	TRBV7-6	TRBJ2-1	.	CASSLGDRGRHPYNEQFF	TGTGCCAGCAGCTTAGGGGACAGGGGGCGGCACCCCTACAATGAGCAGTTCTTC
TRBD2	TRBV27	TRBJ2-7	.	CASASGRKYEQYF	TGTGCCAGCGCCAGCGGGAGAAAATACGAGCAGTACTTC
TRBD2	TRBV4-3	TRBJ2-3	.	CASSQGLAGGRSTDTQYF	TGCGCCAGCAGCCAGGGACTAGCGGGGGGGAGATCCACAGATACGCAGTATTTT
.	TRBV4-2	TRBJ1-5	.	CASSQMDGRESAQHF	TGTGCCAGCAGCCAGATGGACGGGCGGGAATCGGCCCAGCATTTT
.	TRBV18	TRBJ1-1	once	CASSPPAGEAFF	TGTGCCAGCTCACCACCGGCAGGTGAAGCTTTCTTT
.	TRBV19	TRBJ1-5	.	CASSIGGVNQPQHF	TGTGCCAGTAGTATAGGTGGAGTAAATCAGCCCCAGCATTTT
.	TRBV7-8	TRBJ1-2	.	CASSYQGKANYGYTF	TGTGCCAGCAGCTATCAGGGGAAAGCTAACTATGGCTACACCTTC
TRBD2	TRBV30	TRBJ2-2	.	CASSAISGSMAGELFF	TGTGCCTCCTCTGCTATTAGCGGGAGTATGGCCGGGGAGCTGTTTTTT
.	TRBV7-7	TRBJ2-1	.	CASSLGSMAELDNEQFF	TGTGCTAGCAGCTTAGGGTCCATGGCGGAGTTAGACAATGAGCAGTTCTTC
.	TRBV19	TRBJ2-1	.	CASSIPNSGGNEQFF	TGTGCCAGTAGTATCCCTAACAGTGGAGGGAATGAGCAGTTCTTC
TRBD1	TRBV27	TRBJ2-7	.	CASSLSPAGGYEQYF	TGTGCCAGCAGTTTATCCCCGGCAGGGGGCTACGAGCAGTACTTC